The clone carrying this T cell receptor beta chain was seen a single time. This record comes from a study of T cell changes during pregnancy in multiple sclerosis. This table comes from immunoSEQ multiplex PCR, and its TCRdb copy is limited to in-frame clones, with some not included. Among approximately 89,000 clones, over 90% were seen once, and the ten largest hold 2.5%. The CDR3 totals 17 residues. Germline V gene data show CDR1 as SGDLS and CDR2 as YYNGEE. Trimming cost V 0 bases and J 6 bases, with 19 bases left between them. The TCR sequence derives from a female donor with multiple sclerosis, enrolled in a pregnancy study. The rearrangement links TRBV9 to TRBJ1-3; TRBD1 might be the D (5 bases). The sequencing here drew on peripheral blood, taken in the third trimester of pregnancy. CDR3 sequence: CASSVDTGSGLVNTIYF. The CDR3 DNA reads TGTGCCAGCAGCGTAGACACAGGTTCTGGTCTTGTAAACACCATATATTTT. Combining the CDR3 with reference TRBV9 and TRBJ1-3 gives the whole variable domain DSGVTQTPKHLITATGQRVTLRCSPRSGDLSVYWYQQSLDQGLQFLIQYYNGEERAKGNILERFSAQQFPDLHSELNLSSLELGDSALYFCASSVDTGSGLVNTIYFGEGSWLTVV.